This T cell receptor (beta chain) was identified during a study of Graves' ophthalmopathy and Graves' hyperthyroidism. Study summary: Peripheral blood collection took place at initial diagnosis, before any treatment.

The table lists this clonotype with a few counts. Scientists amplified the TCR beta CDR3 regions from RNA transcripts. In the first round, RT-PCR was carried out with HTBI primers, and a multiplex PCR formed the second round. TCRdb redid the calling of the multiplex PCR reads with MiXCR, one entry per CDR3 protein. The repertoire holds about 240,000 distinct CDR3 sequences, about 47% seen once, with less than 50% in the top ten. The PBMCs had their origin in approximately 10 ml of fresh peripheral blood. The CDR3 runs 15 residues. The V gene's germline CDR1 is SGDLS and CDR2 YYNGEE. V lost 3 bases to trimming and J lost 4 bases; unmatched junction nucleotides: 5.

V and J are TRBV9 and TRBJ2-7; 12 nucleotides line up with TRBD2. The material sequenced was peripheral blood. This receptor was identified in an adult man with Graves' ophthalmopathy. CDR3 sequence (DNA): TGTGCCAGCAGCGCAACCGGGACTAGCGGGTACGAGCAGTACTTC. Its protein is CASSATGTSGYEQYF.